Each of the 6 T cell receptor beta chains below was sequenced from the same sample in a study of blood T cell repertoires in COVID-19 (dated by TCRdb to the early 2020s). Libraries came from the immunoSEQ multiplex PCR assay. Drawn from immuneACCESS, this table holds only the in-frame rearrangements with V and J called that TCRdb kept. Clones are partly lost; checked studies trace under half to an unresolved V gene and leave the rest unexplained. Across this sample there are fewer than 80,000 clones, with nearly 90% seen only once. The ten largest clonotypes hold around 5.2% of the sample. The material sequenced was peripheral blood. These receptors originate from a woman aged 45-59 years with active COVID-19.

V usage is TRBV7-8 and J usage is TRBJ2-3; 9 bases fit TRBD2. Unmatched junction bases numbered 9, after V lost 0 bases and J lost 2 bases. The CDR3 consists of 18 residues. CDR1 and CDR2 (germline): SGHVS, FQNEAQ. The DNA of the CDR3 is TGTGCCAGCAGCTTAGCGATAAGTGCGGGAGGGGCCACAGATACGCAGTATTTT. Its translation is CASSLAISAGGATDTQYF. The whole variable domain, filled in from reference TRBV7-8 and TRBJ2-3, reads GAGVSQSPRYKVAKRGQDVALRCDPISGHVSLFWYQQALGQGPEFLTYFQNEAQLDKSGLPSDRFFAERPEGSVSTLKIQRTQQEDSAVYLCASSLAISAGGATDTQYFGPGTRLTVL.

This chain joins TRBV24-1 and TRBJ2-1; perhaps TRBD1 as D (6 bases). V was cut by 3 bases and J by 9 bases, with 11 bases left in between. From germline, CDR1 is KGHDR and CDR2 SFDVKD. The length of the CDR3 is 13 residues. In nucleotides, the CDR3 is TGTGCCACCAGTGATCTAGGGGGAACTGAGCAGTTCTTC. Translating gives CATSDLGGTEQFF.

This rearrangement joins TRBV9 to TRBJ2-7, with D hard to call. CDR1 and CDR2 (germline): SGDLS, YYNGEE. The V end was cut by 1 base, the J end by 4 bases, with 9 bases between. This CDR3 contains 13 residues. CDR3 protein: CASSVSYSYEQYF. CDR3 in DNA: TGTGCCAGCAGCGTATCTTACTCTTACGAGCAGTACTTC.

The gene calls are TRBV7-8 and TRBJ2-7; D is unresolved. The CDR3 contains 13 residues. Germline-derived CDR1 and CDR2 are SGHVS and FQNEAQ. Trimming took 2 bases from V and 3 from J, leaving 8 bases between them. This CDR3 reads CASSLPENYEQYF. The CDR3 bases are TGTGCCAGCAGCTTACCCGAGAACTACGAGCAGTACTTC.

This chain connects TRBV24-1 to TRBJ1-5, with TRBD1 matching over 10 bases. CDR1 is KGHDR and CDR2 is SFDVKD in the germline V gene. The CDR3 has 15 amino acids. Trimming took 4 bases from V and 7 from J; bases not matched to a gene: 6. CDR3 region: CATSETGGYGQPQHF. The CDR3 DNA is TGTGCCACCAGTGAGACAGGGGGCTACGGGCAGCCCCAGCATTTT.

This chain joins TRBV4-2 and TRBJ2-3; D ambiguous. The germline V gene encodes CDR1 LGHNA and CDR2 YNFKEQ. The CDR3 extends over 14 amino acids. The V and J ends lost 0 bases and 8 bases respectively, with 12 bases between them. The CDR3 spells CASSQDYGAPTQYF. The DNA of the CDR3 is TGTGCCAGCAGCCAAGATTACGGAGCCCCTACGCAGTATTTT.